Shown below are 11 T cell receptor beta chains from a single sample sequenced in a study of control samples from healthy donors and cancer patients. Assay used: immunoSEQ multiplex PCR; TCRdb lists only in-frame clones, some missing. This table has nearly 55,000 clones, around 97% appearing once. Sequenced: blood. The origin of the receptors is a woman aged 25 to 39 in good health.

V is TRBV7-3 and J is TRBJ2-1; TRBD2 aligns across 11 bases. The CDR3 contains 19 residues. CDR1 SGHTA and CDR2 FQGTGA come from the germline V gene. The V and J ends lost 1 base and 3 bases, in that order; junction bases with no gene match: 11. CDR3 coding DNA: TGTGCCAGCAGCTTAAATAGCGGGAGGGCCCGACCCCACTACAATGAGCAGTTCTTC. Its protein is CASSLNSGRARPHYNEQFF.

This clone occurred once. The chain recombines TRBV27 with TRBJ2-7; perhaps TRBD2 as D (5 bases). The CDR3 is 15 residues long. Germline lookup yields CDR1 MNHEY and CDR2 SMNVEV (reference sequence). Trimming removed 0 bases from V and 5 bases from J, with 14 bases in between. The CDR3 nucleotides read TGTGCCAGCAGTTTATCGAGGGCGACGACCCACGAGCAGTACTTC. This encodes CASSLSRATTHEQYF.

The CDR3 DNA reads TGTGCCAGCAGCTTGACTGCAGATTATAATTCACCCCTCCACTTT. It is translated as CASSLTADYNSPLHF. This chain links TRBV5-6 with TRBJ1-6, with no clear D. From germline, CDR1 is SGHDT and CDR2 YYEEEE. The CDR3 sequence is 15 residues long. Trimming shortened V by 1 base and J by 4 bases, and 9 bases separated the two germline ends. The full variable domain, completed using reference TRBV5-6 and TRBJ1-6, is DAGVTQSPTHLIKTRGQQVTLRCSPKSGHDTVSWYQQALGQGPQFIFQYYEEEERQRGNFPDRFSGHQFPNYSSELNVNALLLGDSALYLCASSLTADYNSPLHFGNGTRLTVT.

The chain links TRBV11-3 to TRBJ2-3; perhaps TRBD1 as D (6 bases). Germline V gene sequence: CDR1 SGHNT, CDR2 YENEEA. This CDR3 region has 16 residues. V shed 1 base and J shed 0 bases, with 11 bases lying between them. CDR3 DNA: TGTGCCAGCAGCTTAGGACAGGCCCCTAGCACAGATACGCAGTATTTT. Its protein is CASSLGQAPSTDTQYF.

The chain employs TRBV5-1 and TRBJ2-7; 9 bases agree with TRBD1. CDR1 is SGHRS, CDR2 YFSETQ, per germline. The CDR3 runs to 16 residues. Germline trimming cut 1 base from V and 3 bases from J; bases unmatched to any gene: 8. The DNA of the CDR3 is TGCGCCAGCAGCTTGCCCCCGGACAGGGGTTACTACGAGCAGTACTTC. Translating it yields CASSLPPDRGYYEQYF.

This clone was recorded only once. The chain employs TRBV30 and TRBJ2-1; D is unclear. The V gene's germline CDR1 is GTSNPN and CDR2 SVGIG (reference sequence). The CDR3 runs 11 residues. Trimming removed 2 bases from V and 9 bases from J, with 8 bases in between. DNA of the CDR3: TGTGCCTGGAGTACCGGGCTTGAGCAGTTCTTC. Residues: CAWSTGLEQFF. The full variable domain, its missing parts supplied by reference TRBV30 and TRBJ2-1, is SQTIHQWPATLVQPVGSPLSLECTVEGTSNPNLYWYRQAAGRGLQLLFYSVGIGQISSEVPQNLSASRPQDRQFILSSKKLLLSDSGFYLCAWSTGLEQFFGPGTRLTVL.

This chain connects TRBV7-9 to TRBJ1-2; D is perhaps TRBD1 (5 bases). From germline, CDR1 is SEHNR and CDR2 FQNEAQ (reference sequence). The V and J ends lost 5 bases and 2 bases respectively, with 9 bases between them. The CDR3 spans 13 residues. CDR3 coding DNA: TGTGCCAGCAGCCCGGGGCAGAACTATGGCTACACCTTC. Translated, it gives CASSPGQNYGYTF.

This chain links TRBV28 with TRBJ1-2; no reliable D call. The length of the CDR3 is 13 residues. V shed 6 bases and J shed 5 bases, with 13 bases lying between them. The germline V gene encodes CDR1 MDHEN and CDR2 SYDVKM. CDR3 protein: CASSLGRFYGYTF. CDR3 in DNA: TGTGCCAGCAGCCTAGGCCGCTTTTATGGCTACACCTTC.

This chain joins TRBV2 and TRBJ1-1; D perhaps matches TRBD1 (5 bases). Deletions cut 8 bases from V and 1 base from J, with 5 bases between. The germline gives CDR1 SNHLY, CDR2 FYNNEI. The CDR3 totals 11 residues. The CDR3 reads CASQGNTEAFF. The CDR3 bases are TGTGCCAGCCAGGGGAACACTGAAGCTTTCTTT.

This clone came up once. This chain uses TRBV3-1 (or the pseudogene TRBV3-2) with TRBJ2-7, with D possibly TRBD2 on 5 matching bases. Trimming pared 0 bases from V and 0 bases from J, leaving 12 bases between. Germline V gene lookup returns CDR1 LGHDT and CDR2 YNNKEL (reference sequence). The CDR3 is made up of 16 amino acids. Here the CDR3 DNA reads TGTGCCAGCAGCCAAGATCCAGCGGCCAGCTCCTACGAGCAGTACTTC. This sequence encodes CASSQDPAASSYEQYF.

The chain links TRBV29-1 to TRBJ1-1, with D hard to call. V lost 2 bases and J lost 0, with 7 bases in between. Germline CDR1 SQVTM, CDR2 ANQGSEA. This CDR3 contains 13 residues. CDR3 sequence reads: CSVENFMNTEAFF. DNA of the CDR3: TGCAGCGTTGAAAACTTCATGAACACTGAAGCTTTCTTT.